The entry that follows covers one T cell receptor beta chain sequence. What it recognizes is unknown. This specimen comes from a study of OX40 agonist ivuxolimab in advanced cancers. Study information: As their treatment, patients were administered ivuxolimab, an agonistic anti-OX40 (CD134) antibody. Study results and limitations: People who partly responded at 0.1-3.0 mg/kg had some of the least clonal expansion seen. CD4+ and CD8+ blood T cells expanded clonally by week 6 at 0.1 to 3.0 mg/kg.

TCRdb keeps only in-frame clones here, not all; method: immunoSEQ multiplex PCR. The table lists more than 15,000 clones, around 84% of them singletons. Source: CD4+ or CD8+ T cells sorted from blood, taken in a trial of the OX40 agonist ivuxolimab. This TCR was recovered from an adult with an advanced solid tumor such as melanoma, head and neck, liver or kidney cancer.

The CDR3 is CASSPLDSTYTGELFF. DNA of the CDR3: TGTGCCAGTAGTCCACTGGACAGCACCTACACCGGGGAGCTGTTTTTT. The chain is built from TRBV19 and TRBJ2-2; D is perhaps TRBD1 (6 bases). The germline V gene has CDR1 LNHDA and CDR2 SQIVND (reference sequence). The V gene lost 5 bases and the J gene lost 3 bases, with 16 bases spanning the gap. The CDR3 totals 16 residues.